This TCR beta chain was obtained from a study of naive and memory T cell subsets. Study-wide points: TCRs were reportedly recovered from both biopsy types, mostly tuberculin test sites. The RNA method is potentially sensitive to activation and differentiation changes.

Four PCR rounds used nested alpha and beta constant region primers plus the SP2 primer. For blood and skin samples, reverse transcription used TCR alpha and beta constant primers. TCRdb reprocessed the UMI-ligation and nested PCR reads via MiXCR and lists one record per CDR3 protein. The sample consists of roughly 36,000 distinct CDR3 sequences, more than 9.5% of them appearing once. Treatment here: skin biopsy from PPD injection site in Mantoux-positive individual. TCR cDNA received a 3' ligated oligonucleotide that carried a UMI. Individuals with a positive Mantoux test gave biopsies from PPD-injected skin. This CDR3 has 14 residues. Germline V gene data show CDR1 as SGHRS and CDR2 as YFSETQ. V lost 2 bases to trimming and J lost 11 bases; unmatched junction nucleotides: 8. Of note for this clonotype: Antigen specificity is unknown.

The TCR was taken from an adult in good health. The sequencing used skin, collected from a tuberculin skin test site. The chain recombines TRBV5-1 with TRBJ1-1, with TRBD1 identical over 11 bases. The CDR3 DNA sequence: TGCGCCAGCAGCTTTGGGACAGGGGGATTCCTTGCTTTCTTT. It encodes CASSFGTGGFLAFF.